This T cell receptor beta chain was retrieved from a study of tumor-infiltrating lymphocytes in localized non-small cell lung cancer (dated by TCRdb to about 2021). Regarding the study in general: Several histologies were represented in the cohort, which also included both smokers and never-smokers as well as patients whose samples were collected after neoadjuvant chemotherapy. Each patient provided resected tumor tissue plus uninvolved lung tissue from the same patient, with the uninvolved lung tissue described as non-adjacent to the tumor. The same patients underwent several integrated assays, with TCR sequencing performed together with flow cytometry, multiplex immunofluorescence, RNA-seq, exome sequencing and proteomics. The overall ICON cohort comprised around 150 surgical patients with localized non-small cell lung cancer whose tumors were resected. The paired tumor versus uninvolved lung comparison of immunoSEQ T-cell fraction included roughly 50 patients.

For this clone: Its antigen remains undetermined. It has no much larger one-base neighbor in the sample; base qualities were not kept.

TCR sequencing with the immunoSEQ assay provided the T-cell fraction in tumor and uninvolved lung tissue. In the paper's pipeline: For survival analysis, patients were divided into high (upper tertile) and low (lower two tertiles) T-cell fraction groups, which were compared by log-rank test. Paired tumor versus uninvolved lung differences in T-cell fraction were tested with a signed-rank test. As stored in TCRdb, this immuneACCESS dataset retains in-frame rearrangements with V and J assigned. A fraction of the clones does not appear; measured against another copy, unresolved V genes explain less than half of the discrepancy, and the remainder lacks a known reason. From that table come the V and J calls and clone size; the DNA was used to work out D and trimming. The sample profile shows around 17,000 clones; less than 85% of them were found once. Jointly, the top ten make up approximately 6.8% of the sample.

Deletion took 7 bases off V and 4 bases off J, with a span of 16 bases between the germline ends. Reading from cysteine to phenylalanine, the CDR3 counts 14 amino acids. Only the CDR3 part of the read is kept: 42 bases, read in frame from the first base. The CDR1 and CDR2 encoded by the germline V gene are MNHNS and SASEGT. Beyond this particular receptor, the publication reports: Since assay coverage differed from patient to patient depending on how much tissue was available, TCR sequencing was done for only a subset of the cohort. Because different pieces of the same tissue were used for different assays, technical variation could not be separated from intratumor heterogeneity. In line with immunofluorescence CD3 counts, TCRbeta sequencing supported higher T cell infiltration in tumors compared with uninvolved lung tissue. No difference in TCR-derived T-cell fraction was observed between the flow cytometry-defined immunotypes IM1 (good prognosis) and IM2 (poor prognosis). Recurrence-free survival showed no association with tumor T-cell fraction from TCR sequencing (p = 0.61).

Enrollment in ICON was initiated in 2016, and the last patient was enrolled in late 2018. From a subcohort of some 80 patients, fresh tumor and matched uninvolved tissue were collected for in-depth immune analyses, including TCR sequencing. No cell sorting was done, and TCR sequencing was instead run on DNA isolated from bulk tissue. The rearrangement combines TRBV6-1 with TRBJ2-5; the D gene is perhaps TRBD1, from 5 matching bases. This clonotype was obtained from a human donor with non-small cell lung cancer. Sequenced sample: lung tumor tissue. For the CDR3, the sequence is CASNRREGAETQYF. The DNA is TGTGCCAGCAACCGAAGGGAAGGGGCAGAGACCCAGTACTTC.